This T cell receptor (beta chain) was obtained from a study of blood T cell repertoires in COVID-19. About the research overall: Some COVID-19 samples were acute and others convalescent; all came from the United States, Italy and Spain. The analysed material was cDNA or gDNA that came from T cells, B-cell-depleted T cells, or PBMCs.

V lost 3 bases, J lost 0 bases, and 15 bases lay in between. Germline loops: CDR1 LNHDA, CDR2 SQIVND (reference sequence). CDR3 length: 18 residues. Authors' analysis steps: Counts of nucleated cells, estimated from reference gene primer amplification, were obtained. Here immunoSEQ multiplex PCR was the method, and the copy in TCRdb shows in-frame clones only, minus some. That table is the source of V, J and clone size, and D and trimming were worked out from the DNA. Here the sample spans 100,000 to 150,000 clones, 70% to 90% being singletons. This clone was counted once. The sequence came from a man in his fifties with acute or convalescent COVID-19. This chain links TRBV19 with TRBJ2-6; D might be TRBD1 (6 bases). The sample consisted of peripheral blood. CDR3 DNA: TGTGCCAGTAGTATGAGTAGGACAGCGAACTCTGGGGCCAACGTCCTGACTTTC. It codes for CASSMSRTANSGANVLTF.